This TCR beta chain was recovered during a study of preoperative IRX-2 immunotherapy in early breast cancer. Clones were sequenced by immunoSEQ multiplex PCR, and TCRdb holds only the in-frame ones, with some missing. The sample contains fewer than 30,000 clones, 90% of which appear only once. The sample's treatment: preoperative locoregional IRX-2 cytokine immunotherapy. Samples came from a phase Ib trial of preoperative locoregional IRX-2 cytokine immunotherapy. The CDR3 spans 14 residues. V lost 10 bases and J lost 0, with 12 bases in between. Germline V CDR1 and CDR2: LNHDA, SQIVND (reference sequence).

The source is a human donor with breast cancer. Specimen collection occurred from a patient treated with IRX-2 immunotherapy. V gene TRBV19 combines with J gene TRBJ2-2, with D hard to call. The CDR3 sequence: CATVDTPNTGELFF. In DNA, the CDR3 is TGTGCCACCGTAGACACCCCGAACACCGGGGAGCTGTTTTTT.